This T cell receptor (beta chain) was recorded in a study of blood T cell repertoires in COVID-19. The overall study: The United States, Italy and Spain supplied acute and convalescent COVID-19 samples. Nucleic acid was either cDNA or gDNA, and it came from T cells, B-cell-depleted T cells, or PBMCs.

Produced via immunoSEQ multiplex PCR; TCRdb's table is partial and in-frame only. The sample yields about 92,000 clones, about 71% seen once. Germline V gene data show CDR1 as SGHNT and CDR2 as YYREEE (reference sequence). The CDR3 runs 13 residues. Trimming removed 4 bases from V and 4 bases from J, with 11 bases in between. The specimen sequenced was peripheral blood. The sequence came from a woman aged 60 to 75 in a cohort sampled during active or convalescent COVID-19. The chain couples TRBV5-4 to TRBJ1-2; D may be TRBD1 (6 bases). The CDR3 coding sequence is TGTGCCAGCAGCGCGGGCAGGGGCTATGGCTACACCTTC. The encoded protein is CASSAGRGYGYTF.